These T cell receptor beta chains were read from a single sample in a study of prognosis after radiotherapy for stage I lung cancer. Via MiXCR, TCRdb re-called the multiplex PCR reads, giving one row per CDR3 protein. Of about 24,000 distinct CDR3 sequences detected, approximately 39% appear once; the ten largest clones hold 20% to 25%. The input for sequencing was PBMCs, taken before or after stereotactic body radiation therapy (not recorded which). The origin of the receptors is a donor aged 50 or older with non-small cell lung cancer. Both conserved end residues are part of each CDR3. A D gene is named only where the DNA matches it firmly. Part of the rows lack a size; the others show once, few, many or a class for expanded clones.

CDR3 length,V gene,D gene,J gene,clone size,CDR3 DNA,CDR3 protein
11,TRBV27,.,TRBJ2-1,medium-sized,TGTGCCAGCAGGAAATGGGGTGAGCAGTTCTTC,CASRKWGEQFF
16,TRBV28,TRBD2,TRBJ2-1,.,TGTGCCAGCAGTTTCCCCCCCGGGAGGACCTACAATGAGCAGTTCTTC,CASSFPPGRTYNEQFF
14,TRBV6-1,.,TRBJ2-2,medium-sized,TGTGCCAGCTTAGGGCCCGAGTACTCCGGGGAGCTGTTTTTT,CASLGPEYSGELFF
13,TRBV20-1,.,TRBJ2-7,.,TGCAGTGCTGAGGCCACAGGGGGGGGTGATCAGTACTTC,CSAEATGGGDQYF
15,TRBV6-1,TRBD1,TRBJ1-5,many,TGTGCCAGCAGTTACAGGGGGCGGAGGAATCAGCCCCAGCATTTT,CASSYRGRRNQPQHF
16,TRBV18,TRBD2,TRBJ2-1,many,TGTGCCAGCTCACCAAAAGGCGGGAGTTCTTACAATGAGCAGTTCTTC,CASSPKGGSSYNEQFF
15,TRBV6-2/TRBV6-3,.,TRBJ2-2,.,TGTGCCAGCAGTATTCGAACAGGGGGGGCCGGGGAGCTGTTTTTT,CASSIRTGGAGELFF
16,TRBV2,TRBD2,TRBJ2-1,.,TGTGCCAGCAGTGAACCGGGACTAGCGGGGGTACTAGAGCAGTTCTTC,CASSEPGLAGVLEQFF
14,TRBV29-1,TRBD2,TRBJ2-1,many,TGCAGCGTTGTTGAGGGAGGGCCACACAATGAGCAGTTCTTC,CSVVEGGPHNEQFF
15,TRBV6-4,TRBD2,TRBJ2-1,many,TGTGCCAGCAGTCCAGCGGGAGGCTCCTACAATGAGCAGTTCTTC,CASSPAGGSYNEQFF
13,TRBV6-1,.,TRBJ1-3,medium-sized,TGTGCCAGCAGGGACTTCGGGGGAAACACCATATATTTT,CASRDFGGNTIYF
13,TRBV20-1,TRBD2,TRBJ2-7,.,TGCAGTGTCTGGGCTAGCGGCCCCTACGAGCAGTACTTC,CSVWASGPYEQYF
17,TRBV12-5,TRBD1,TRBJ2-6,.,TGTGCTAGTGGTTCGACACAGGGGAACTCTGGGGCCAACGTCCTGACTTTC,CASGSTQGNSGANVLTF
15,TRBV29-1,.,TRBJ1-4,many,TGCAGCGTTGAGGGGACGGCCTCAACTAATGAAAAACTGTTTTTT,CSVEGTASTNEKLFF
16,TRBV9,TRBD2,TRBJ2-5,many,TGTGCCAGCAGCGTAGGCGGTAGCGGGAGCCAAGAGACCCAGTACTTC,CASSVGGSGSQETQYF
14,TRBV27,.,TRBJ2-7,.,TGTGCCATCAGGTCGTTAACGGGAGTTGGCGAGCATTACTTC,CAIRSLTGVGEHYF
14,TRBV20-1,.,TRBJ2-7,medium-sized,TGCAGTGCTAGAGATGGGACAAATACCTACGAGCAGTACTTC,CSARDGTNTYEQYF
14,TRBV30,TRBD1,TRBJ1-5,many,TGTGCCTGGAGTTTCGGGACAGGGGATCAGCCCCAGCATTTT,CAWSFGTGDQPQHF
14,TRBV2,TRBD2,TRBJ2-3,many,TGTGCCAGCAGACCTAGCGGAGGGACAGATACGCAGTATTTT,CASRPSGGTDTQYF
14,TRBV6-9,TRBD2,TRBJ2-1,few,TGTGCCAGCAGTTCTAGCGGGAGTAGGAATGAGCAGTTCTTC,CASSSSGSRNEQFF
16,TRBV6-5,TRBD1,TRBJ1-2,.,TGTGCCAGCAGTTATTCCACAGGGGTCGCTAACTATGGCTACACCTTC,CASSYSTGVANYGYTF
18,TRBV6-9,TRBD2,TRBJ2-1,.,TGTGCCAGCAGTTCTCACTATCGGGGGGACCAGGGCGGATGTGAGCAGTTCTTC,CASSSHYRGDQGGCEQFF
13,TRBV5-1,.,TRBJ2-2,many,TGCGCCAGCAGACCTCCCAACACCGGGGAGCTGTTTTTT,CASRPPNTGELFF
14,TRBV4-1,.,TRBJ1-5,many,TGCGCCAGCAGCCAAGATACAGGGTTCCAGCCCCAGCATTTT,CASSQDTGFQPQHF
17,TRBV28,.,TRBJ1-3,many,TGTGCCAGCAGTTTAGGTCATGAAGAGGGCGAGAGAGCACCATATCCCTTT,CASSLGHEEGERAPYPF
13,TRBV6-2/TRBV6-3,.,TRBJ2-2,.,TGTGCCAGCAGACTAGGGAACACCGTGGACCTGTTTTTT,CASRLGNTVDLFF
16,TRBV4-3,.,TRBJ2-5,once,TGCGCCAGCAGCCAAGATGGGCCAGGGACTCAAGAGACCCAGTACTTC,CASSQDGPGTQETQYF
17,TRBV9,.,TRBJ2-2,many,TGTGCCAGCAGCGCCTTCCCTTTTCGTAAGATCGCCGGGGGGCTGTTTTTT,CASSAFPFRKIAGGLFF
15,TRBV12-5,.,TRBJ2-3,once,TGTGCTAGTGGTGGAGGTAACTCCGGAACATATACGCAGTATTTT,CASGGGNSGTYTQYF